A single sample is the source of the 10 T cell receptor beta chains below, sequenced in a study of cytomegalovirus exposure and HLA in healthy donors. Primers included in the PCR were 60 Vbeta and 13 Jbeta primers. Assay: immunoSEQ multiplex PCR; the TCRdb copy retains only in-frame clones and omits some. The sample holds 120,000 or so clones, 8.5% to 9% seen once. Sequenced: PBMCs. These receptors were taken from a woman in her forties in good health and CMV-seropositive.

As regards this clone: One junction end does not reproduce the germline sequence, and a read error may be involved. V gene TRBV10-1 combines with J gene TRBJ2-1; 16 bases fit TRBD2. CDR3 length equals 15 residues. Germline V gene sequence: CDR1 WNHNN, CDR2 SYGVQD (reference sequence). In DNA, the CDR3 is TGCGCCAGCAGTGAGATGGGACTAGCGGGGGGGCCGAGGATCTTC. Encoded protein: CASSEMGLAGGPRIF.

The chain uses TRBV5-1 and TRBJ2-5; a possible D gene is TRBD2 (5 bases). This CDR3 is built from 14 residues. V lost 2 bases to trimming and J lost 5 bases, with 13 bases between them. The germline V gene encodes CDR1 SGHRS and CDR2 YFSETQ. The CDR3 spells CASSFSGPGETQYF. Written as DNA, the CDR3 is TGCGCCAGCAGCTTCTCGGGTCCGGGGGAGACCCAGTACTTC.

The chain uses TRBV4-1 and TRBJ2-1, with 7 bases that match TRBD2. The J segment lost 9 bases and the V segment lost 4 bases, leaving 12 bases of the junction unmatched. The CDR3 extends over 15 amino acids. Germline assignment: CDR1 MGHRA and CDR2 YSYEKL. The DNA for the CDR3 is TGCGCCAGCAGCCGGGGATTAAGGGAGGGGACTGAGCAGTTCTTC. This gives the protein CASSRGLREGTEQFF.

This clone has a handful of counts. The chain couples TRBV2 to TRBJ1-2; possibly TRBD1 for D (6 bases). V was pared by 6 bases and J by 2 bases, with 10 bases between. The CDR3 extends over 13 amino acids. Germline-derived CDR1 and CDR2 are SNHLY and FYNNEI. The CDR3 protein is CASRKGDNYGYTF. The CDR3 nucleotides are TGTGCCAGCAGGAAGGGGGACAACTATGGCTACACCTTC.

This rearrangement joins TRBV6-5 to TRBJ2-3, with a possible D match to TRBD1 (6 bases). Trimming removed 0 bases from V and 7 bases from J, with 8 bases in between. CDR1 and CDR2 from the germline V gene are MNHEY and SVGAGI. This CDR3 has 13 amino acids. This CDR3 is CASSYSRGNTQYF. CDR3 coding DNA: TGTGCCAGCAGTTACTCGAGGGGGAATACGCAGTATTTT.

The J gene is TRBJ1-2, the V gene TRBV19; 7 nucleotides line up with TRBD1. The CDR3 runs 14 residues. CDR1 and CDR2 from the germline V gene are LNHDA and SQIVND (reference sequence). Trimming cost V 3 bases and J 0 bases; bases outside gene matches: 1. The CDR3 coding sequence is TGTGCCAGTAGTATCGGGACAGCTAACTATGGCTACACCTTC. It encodes CASSIGTANYGYTF.

The chain links TRBV28 to TRBJ1-2; D unresolved. Germline CDR1 MDHEN, CDR2 SYDVKM. The CDR3 consists of 13 residues. The V and J ends lost 1 base and 0 bases respectively, with 3 bases between them. CDR3 bases: TGTGCCAGCAGTTTATCCACTAACTATGGCTACACCTTC. Residues: CASSLSTNYGYTF.

This clone was observed a handful of times. The gene calls are TRBV2 and TRBJ2-7; D not resolved. The V gene lost 4 bases and the J gene lost 3 bases, with 4 bases spanning the gap. The CDR3 is 11 residues long. In germline, CDR1 is SNHLY, CDR2 FYNNEI. CDR3 bases: TGTGCCAGCAGTGCCCGCTACGAGCAGTACTTC. Translation: CASSARYEQYF.

In this sample, this clone turned up a few times. CDR3 nucleotide sequence: TGTGCCAGCAGTACACAGGACAGGGGCCGGGCTTTCTTT. Encoded protein: CASSTQDRGRAFF. V gene TRBV6-5 combines with J gene TRBJ1-1; 9 bases line up with TRBD1. The CDR3 is 13 residues long. Unmatched junction bases numbered 9, after V lost 5 bases and J lost 11 bases. The germline V gene has CDR1 MNHEY and CDR2 SVGAGI.

The chain is built from TRBV6-1 and TRBJ2-1, with D perhaps matching TRBD1 (6 bases). The CDR3 length is 14 residues. The germline CDR1 and CDR2 sequences are MNHNS and SASEGT. V was shortened by 8 bases and J by 9 bases, with 20 bases between the two germline ends. CDR3 DNA: TGTGCCAGCTGGAGGACAGCCCAAAACGGTGAGCAGTTCTTC. Translating gives CASWRTAQNGEQFF.